The T cell receptor beta chain under discussion was sequenced for a study of early stage breast cancer tumors (dated by TCRdb to about 2017). Regarding the study in general: Of the 15 to 20 invasive breast tumors, 12 to 13 were found to be estrogen receptor-positive, progesterone receptor-positive and HER2-negative. About 65% of the 12 ER+/PR+/HER2- tumors were invasive ductal carcinomas, while the other four were invasive lobular carcinomas. A read coverage of roughly 10-fold per sample was achieved on average. Across all samples, 2 million to 3 million templates representing 1,097,674 unique clonotypes were detected.

This clone turned up a few times. Its specific antigen is unknown. One base away there is no much larger clone; base qualities are not given. The same CDR3 also results from other DNA sequences found in this sample. The study profiled bulk TCR beta-chain repertoires in matched peripheral blood, tumor and adjacent normal breast tissue taken from approximately 15 patients with early-stage breast cancer. Before surgery, roughly 4.5-11 mL of whole blood was collected into EDTA tubes and then processed within 2 hours. Peripheral blood mononuclear cells were isolated by Ficoll-Paque centrifugation in SepMate-50 tubes. PBMCs were cryopreserved in aliquots of about 2 to 4 million cells in about 90% FBS with roughly 10% DMSO and kept in liquid nitrogen. The Qiagen AllPrep DNA/RNA Mini kit was used to extract genomic DNA. Paper-wide results and their limitations: Because the cohort was small, analysis by tumor subtype was not possible. Compared with adjacent normal breast tissue, tumors had roughly 2.7-fold higher T cell density and higher clonality. Repertoires from blood and normal breast were more alike than repertoires from blood and tumor, and in about 85% of the 16 patients, comparing each tissue with blood separated tumor from normal. Sequencing bulk genomic DNA from unsorted cells could not capture chain pairing or functional markers like CD4, CD8 and FOXP3. Enriched TCRB sequences shared across patients were found to be mostly commonly generated sequences that were unlikely to play an important role in the tumor microenvironment.

Each sample was amplified in two independent genomic DNA replicates, using 0.4 to 0.6 ug for blood and approximately 1.6 ug for tumor or normal breast. Following the manufacturer's instructions, the ImmunoSeq Intro kit was used to carry out TCRB sequencing on genomic DNA. Multiplex PCR ran 25 to 35 cycles with proprietary primers and spike-in control sequences for absolute quantification. An 87-bp fragment spanning the CDR3 and flanking V and J genes was sequenced with single-end 150-bp reads. Seven samples, each with two replicates, were multiplexed per lane of an Illumina MiSeq using version 3.0 chemistry. Processing in the source paper ran as follows. Raw data were processed with the vendor's proprietary pipeline, and both replicates were merged into a single result per sample. Clonotypes were defined as productive rearrangements sharing the V-gene family, CDR3 amino acid sequence and J-gene segment. To compute clonality, the normalized Shannon entropy (Pielou evenness) of TCRB abundances was subtracted from 1. T cell density was estimated by dividing total templates by the number of input cells inferred from the DNA input amount. Total repertoire diversity and clonality were estimated with Recon using default parameters. A clonotype was considered tumor-enriched if its abundance in tumor exceeded 0.1% and was at least 32-fold higher than its abundance in normal breast. TCRdb re-hosts the immuneACCESS table, in-frame sequences only. Its copies lack some clones; in the studies checked, an unresolved V gene accounts for under half of them, and the cause for the rest is not known. That table supplies the V and J calls and clone size; D and trimming were determined from the DNA. For this sample the table gives about 31,000 clones, of which roughly 81% were detected only once. The ten largest account for approximately 4.6% of the sample.

V drops 7 bases and J drops 4 bases, leaving 13 bases in between. The CDR3, cysteine through phenylalanine, is 13 amino acids long. The entry retains the CDR3 DNA only, 39 bases that are in frame from base 1. Via the germline V gene, CDR1 is MNHEY and CDR2 SVGAGI. The sequenced material came from blood. Recombination joined TRBV6-5 with TRBJ1-2; TRBD1 might be the D gene, on 5 matching bases. This receptor was identified in a person in their 40s with breast cancer. The CDR3 loop reads CASTPGRPYGYTF. The sequenced DNA: TGTGCCAGCACCCCGGGGCGCCCCTATGGCTACACCTTC.